One and the same sample provided the 28 T cell receptor beta chains below, sequenced in a study of shared clonotypes between healthy human individuals. TCRdb's table, derived via immunoSEQ multiplex PCR, lists solely in-frame clones and lacks some. This sample carries some 2,100,000 clones, approximately 96% of them seen once, and the ten largest clones take roughly 0.13%. Sequencing was performed on naive CD4+ T cells sorted from blood. Specified subset: CD45RA+ positively selected. These receptors were collected from a young man in good health.

The V call is TRBV10-2, the J call TRBJ2-1; D is possibly TRBD2 (5 bases). CDR1 is WSHSY and CDR2 is SAAADI in the germline V gene. V was shortened by 8 bases and J by 8 bases, with 19 bases between the two germline ends. CDR3 length: 14 residues. CDR3 region: CASRGVVRRDEQFF. The CDR3 DNA reads as TGCGCCAGCCGGGGTGTGGTTCGCCGGGATGAGCAGTTCTTC.

The chain links TRBV7-2 to TRBJ2-6, with D possibly being TRBD1 (6 bases). The germline gives CDR1 SGHTA, CDR2 FQGNSA. This CDR3 is built from 16 residues. V was pared by 1 base and J by 4 bases, with 11 bases between. DNA of the CDR3: TGTGCCAGCAGCTTAGTTGGGGGCTCAGGGGCCAACGTCCTGACTTTC. Amino acid sequence: CASSLVGGSGANVLTF.

The rearrangement uses TRBV7-2 and TRBJ2-2; 7 bases align to TRBD1. CDR3 length: 16 amino acids. Trimming took 0 bases from V and 7 from J; bases not matched to a gene: 8. Germline V gene data show CDR1 as SGHTA and CDR2 as FQGNSA. The CDR3 here is CASSLATGAANGELFF. CDR3 DNA sequence: TGTGCCAGCAGCTTAGCTACAGGGGCGGCGAACGGGGAGCTGTTTTTT.

The chain combines TRBV10-2 with TRBJ2-2; D remains unclear. There are 13 residues in the CDR3. Germline CDR1 WSHSY, CDR2 SAAADI. Trimming shortened V by 4 bases and J by 6 bases, and 9 bases separated the two germline ends. DNA for the CDR3: TGCGCCAGCAGTGTAGGCCCAGCCGGGGAGCTGTTTTTT. This sequence encodes CASSVGPAGELFF.

The chain is built from TRBV30 and TRBJ2-3; 8 bases line up with TRBD1. After removal of 2 bases from V and 1 base from J, the junction contained 5 bases not matched to a gene. Germline V gene data show CDR1 as GTSNPN and CDR2 as SVGIG (reference sequence). This CDR3 is 15 amino acids long. Written as DNA, the CDR3 is TGTGCCTGGAGTATTGCGGACAGGGGCACAGATACGCAGTATTTT. Translated, it gives CAWSIADRGTDTQYF.

The chain links TRBV6-4 to TRBJ2-5, with TRBD1 matching 10 bases. The germline CDR1 and CDR2 sequences are MRHNA and SNTAGT. The CDR3 has 15 residues. J gave up 5 bases and V 6 bases, and 9 bases lay outside the gene matches. CDR3 nucleotides: TGTGCCAGCAGAATCCAACCGGGACAGGGGGAGACCCAGTACTTC. Residues: CASRIQPGQGETQYF.

The sample holds a few counts of this clone. The chain couples TRBV6-5 to TRBJ1-5; D ambiguous. Germline lookup yields CDR1 MNHEY and CDR2 SVGAGI. With 2 bases removed from V and 10 bases from J, the gap between germline ends came to 9 bases. The CDR3 is 12 residues long. CDR3 protein: CASSYPLGPQHF. The CDR3 DNA sequence: TGTGCCAGCAGTTACCCCCTCGGACCCCAGCATTTT.

The rearrangement joins TRBV4-1 to TRBJ2-5; no definite D call. The CDR3 is 16 residues long. V lost 1 base, J lost 0 bases, and 12 bases lay in between. In germline, CDR1 is MGHRA, CDR2 YSYEKL. The CDR3 protein is CASSQGWVGYQETQYF. The CDR3 coding sequence is TGCGCCAGCAGCCAAGGCTGGGTGGGGTACCAAGAGACCCAGTACTTC.

The gene calls are TRBV2 and TRBJ2-2; D assignment may be TRBD1 or TRBD2 (5 bases each). Germline V gene data show CDR1 as SNHLY and CDR2 as FYNNEI. This CDR3 comprises 16 residues. The V gene lost 5 bases and the J gene lost 3 bases, with 16 bases spanning the gap. The CDR3 DNA reads as TGTGCCAGCAGTCTCCTGGGGGAGTCGGACACCGGGGAGCTGTTTTTT. Protein sequence: CASSLLGESDTGELFF.

Worth noting for this clone: The germline gene is not matched at one end of the junction; a read error may be the cause. This chain joins TRBV6-1 and TRBJ1-4, with 7 bases identical to TRBD1. The CDR3 extends over 12 amino acids. Germline CDR1 and CDR2: MNHNS and SASEGT. This CDR3 reads CASSEQGERLFF. CDR3 in DNA: TGTGCCAGCAGTGAACAGGGGGAAAGACTGTTTTTT.

This clone was observed once. This sequence joins TRBV19 and TRBJ1-5; D gene unclear. V was pared by 8 bases and J by 4 bases, with 15 bases between. This CDR3 region has 14 residues. Germline V gene data show CDR1 as LNHDA and CDR2 as SQIVND (reference sequence). The CDR3 nucleotides are TGTGCCAGTCGGCGCGTGGGGTTAAATCAGCCCCAGCATTTT. It codes for CASRRVGLNQPQHF.

The chain is built from TRBV10-3 and TRBJ2-3; 8 bases agree with TRBD1. Trimming cost V 6 bases and J 3 bases; bases outside gene matches: 2. The CDR3 contains 13 residues. Germline V gives CDR1 ENHRY, CDR2 SYGVKD. CDR3 DNA: TGTGCCATCAGGGACAGGGAAACAGATACGCAGTATTTT. Protein sequence: CAIRDRETDTQYF.

V gene TRBV4-3 combines with J gene TRBJ2-5, with 10 nucleotides matching TRBD1. Germline V gives CDR1 LGHNA, CDR2 YSLEER. The CDR3 has 15 residues. V lost 3 bases and J lost 3; bases outside the gene matches: 4. The CDR3 sequence: CASSHTGTGEETQYF. The CDR3 DNA is TGCGCCAGCAGCCACACCGGGACAGGGGAAGAGACCCAGTACTTC.

The chain combines TRBV18 with TRBJ2-5; D not resolved. V lost 5 bases and J lost 5, with 12 bases in between. Germline lookup yields CDR1 KGHSH and CDR2 LQKENI. The CDR3 covers 13 residues. The CDR3: CASSSGLGETQYF. DNA of the CDR3: TGTGCCAGCTCATCAGGCCTCGGGGAGACCCAGTACTTC. Variable domain in full (rest from reference TRBV18 and TRBJ2-5): NAGVMQNPRHLVRRRGQEARLRCSPMKGHSHVYWYRQLPEEGLKFMVYLQKENIIDESGMPKERFSAEFPKEGPSILRIQQVVRGDSAAYFCASSSGLGETQYFGPGTRLLVL.

Comments on this clone: One end of the junction is discordant with germline, which a read error may explain. V and J are TRBV6-1 and TRBJ2-3; 8 nucleotides line up with TRBD1. The CDR3 consists of 13 residues. Germline loops: CDR1 MNHNS, CDR2 SASEGT. CDR3 coding DNA: TGTGCCAGCAGCGACGGACAGGGTTCAACGCCAAATTTT. It codes for CASSDGQGSTPNF.

This clone was seen only once. This sequence joins TRBV30 and TRBJ2-5; 10 nucleotides agree with TRBD2. The V segment lost 2 bases and the J segment 5 bases; nucleotides outside the gene matches: 5. The CDR3 contains 14 residues. The germline gives CDR1 GTSNPN, CDR2 SVGIG (reference sequence). This CDR3 is CAWSRASGSETQYF. For the CDR3, the DNA is TGTGCCTGGAGTCGGGCTAGCGGGAGTGAGACCCAGTACTTC.

The genes are TRBV5-1 and TRBJ2-2, with TRBD2 matching over 10 bases. The CDR3 has 15 amino acids. The trim removed 5 bases at V and 3 bases at J, leaving 4 bases unmatched. Germline loops: CDR1 SGHRS, CDR2 YFSETQ. CDR3 sequence (DNA): TGCGCCAGCAGTAGCGGGGGGTCCTACACCGGGGAGCTGTTTTTT. It translates to CASSSGGSYTGELFF. The variable domain in full, completed from reference TRBV5-1 and TRBJ2-2, reads KAGVTQTPRYLIKTRGQQVTLSCSPISGHRSVSWYQQTPGQGLQFLFEYFSETQRNKGNFPGRFSGRQFSNSRSEMNVSTLELGDSALYLCASSSGGSYTGELFFGEGSRLTVL.

The chain couples TRBV5-1 to TRBJ2-7; D might be TRBD1 or TRBD2, each matching 5 bases. CDR1 and CDR2 (germline): SGHRS, YFSETQ. The CDR3 has 16 amino acids. V was shortened by 2 bases and J by 2 bases, with 17 bases between the two germline ends. In DNA form, the CDR3 reads TGCGCCAGCAGCTTTTGGGACCTCGCCCGGGCCTACGAGCAGTACTTC. The encoded protein is CASSFWDLARAYEQYF.

The chain uses TRBV2 and TRBJ2-7; D is possibly TRBD1 or TRBD2 (5 bases each). Per the germline V gene, CDR1 is SNHLY and CDR2 is FYNNEI. The CDR3 covers 13 residues. Trimming pared 5 bases from V and 1 base from J, leaving 9 bases between. The CDR3 spells CASSRGRSYEQYF. For the CDR3, the DNA is TGTGCCAGCAGTAGGGGACGGTCCTACGAGCAGTACTTC. The full variable domain, in which reference TRBV2 and TRBJ2-7 provide the parts outside the CDR3, is EPEVTQTPSHQVTQMGQEVILRCVPISNHLYFYWYRQILGQKVEFLVSFYNNEISEKSEIFDDQFSVERPDGSNFTLKIRSTKLEDSAMYFCASSRGRSYEQYFGPGTRLTVT.

The genes are TRBV28 and TRBJ1-5; 9 bases align to TRBD1. CDR3 length: 17 amino acids. V dropped 2 bases and J dropped 4; count of bases not matched to a gene: 9. Germline-derived CDR1 and CDR2 are MDHEN and SYDVKM. In nucleotides, the CDR3 is TGTGCCAGCAGTTTAGTTAGTCCGGACAGGGGAAATCAGCCCCAGCATTTT. Translated: CASSLVSPDRGNQPQHF.

The rearrangement joins TRBV29-1 to TRBJ2-7, with 11 bases lining up with TRBD1. This CDR3 is 14 amino acids long. The V segment lost 8 bases and the J segment 0 bases; nucleotides outside the gene matches: 6. In germline, CDR1 is SQVTM, CDR2 ANQGSEA. The CDR3 nucleotides read TGCAGCTACGGGGACAGGGGGAGCTCCTACGAGCAGTACTTC. Its protein is CSYGDRGSSYEQYF.

The chain has TRBV27 and TRBJ1-3, with D unclear. The germline V gene has CDR1 MNHEY and CDR2 SMNVEV (reference sequence). Trimming shortened V by 6 bases and J by 4 bases, and 13 bases separated the two germline ends. This CDR3 comprises 14 residues. CDR3 loop: CASRLNAEGNTIYF. The CDR3 DNA reads TGTGCCAGCAGGCTAAATGCGGAAGGAAACACCATATATTTT.

V is TRBV7-2 and J is TRBJ2-1, with 9 bases matching TRBD2. From germline, CDR1 is SGHTA and CDR2 FQGNSA. There are 15 residues in the CDR3. After removal of 1 base from V and 13 bases from J, the junction contained 11 bases not matched to a gene. The CDR3 loop is CASSLGEFFSGSQFF. The CDR3 region has the DNA TGTGCCAGCAGCTTAGGGGAATTTTTTAGCGGGAGTCAGTTCTTC.

A single count supports this clone. The chain links TRBV12-5 to TRBJ2-1; TRBD1 matches 7 bases. CDR3 length: 14 amino acids. The J segment lost 4 bases and the V segment lost 7 bases, leaving 7 bases of the junction unmatched. Germline loops: CDR1 LGHNT, CDR2 FRNRAP. The CDR3 region has the DNA TGTGCTAGTGTTCAGGGGGACCCTTACAATGAGCAGTTCTTC. It is translated as CASVQGDPYNEQFF. The full variable domain, completed using reference TRBV12-5 and TRBJ2-1, is DARVTQTPRHKVTEMGQEVTMRCQPILGHNTVFWYRQTMMQGLELLAYFRNRAPLDDSGMPKDRFSAEMPDATLATLKIQPSEPRDSAVYFCASVQGDPYNEQFFGPGTRLTVL.

The V gene is TRBV7-9, the J gene TRBJ1-1; D remains unclear. The CDR3 extends over 14 amino acids. The ends were cut back, 3 bases at V and 1 base at J, with 9 bases in the middle. Looked up from germline, CDR1 is SEHNR and CDR2 is FQNEAQ (reference sequence). The CDR3 reads CASSFAAANTEAFF. DNA for the CDR3: TGTGCCAGCAGCTTCGCGGCGGCGAACACTGAAGCTTTCTTT.

The CDR3, as DNA: TGTGCCTGGAGTATCGGACCTGGCAATCAGCCCCAGCATTTT. Translated, it gives CAWSIGPGNQPQHF. The chain employs TRBV30 and TRBJ1-5; D remains unclear. The germline gives CDR1 GTSNPN, CDR2 SVGIG (reference sequence). Trimming pared 2 bases from V and 2 bases from J, leaving 10 bases between. The CDR3 spans 14 residues.

The chain couples TRBV27 to TRBJ2-3, with D perhaps given as TRBD1 or TRBD2 (5 bases each). This CDR3 is built from 15 residues. V was trimmed by 5 bases and J by 1 base, leaving 13 bases between them. From germline, CDR1 is MNHEY and CDR2 SMNVEV (reference sequence). DNA for the CDR3: TGTGCCAGCAGTCCTAGCTGGGGACGCACAGATACGCAGTATTTT. It codes for CASSPSWGRTDTQYF.

The chain uses TRBV5-4 and TRBJ1-4; perhaps TRBD1 as D (5 bases). V dropped 0 bases and J dropped 7 bases, with 10 bases sitting between them. Germline V gene lookup returns CDR1 SGHNT and CDR2 YYREEE (reference sequence). The CDR3 has 14 residues. CDR3 in amino acids: CASSLEGTGEKLFF. The CDR3 coding sequence is TGTGCCAGCAGCTTGGAGGGTACAGGTGAAAAACTGTTTTTT.